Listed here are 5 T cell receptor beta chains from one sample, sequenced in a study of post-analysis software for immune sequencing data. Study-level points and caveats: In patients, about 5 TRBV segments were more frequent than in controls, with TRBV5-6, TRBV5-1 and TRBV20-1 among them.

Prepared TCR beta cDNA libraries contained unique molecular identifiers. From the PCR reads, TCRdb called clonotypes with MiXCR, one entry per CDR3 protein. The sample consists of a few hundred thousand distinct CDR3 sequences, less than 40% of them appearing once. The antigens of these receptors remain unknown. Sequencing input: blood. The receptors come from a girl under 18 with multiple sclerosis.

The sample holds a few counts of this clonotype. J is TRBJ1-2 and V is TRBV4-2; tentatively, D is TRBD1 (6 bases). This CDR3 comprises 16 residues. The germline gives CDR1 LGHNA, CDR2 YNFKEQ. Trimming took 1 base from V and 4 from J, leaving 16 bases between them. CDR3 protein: CASSQVEPGALYGYTF. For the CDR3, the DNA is TGTGCCAGCAGCCAAGTCGAACCAGGGGCCCTCTATGGCTACACCTTC.

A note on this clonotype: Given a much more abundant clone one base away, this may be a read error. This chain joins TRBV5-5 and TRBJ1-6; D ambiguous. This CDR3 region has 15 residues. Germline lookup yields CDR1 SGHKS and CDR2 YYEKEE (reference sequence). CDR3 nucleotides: TGTGCCAGCAGCCCGGGGTGGGGTTATAATTCACCCCCCCACTTT. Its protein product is CASSPGWGYNSPPHF.

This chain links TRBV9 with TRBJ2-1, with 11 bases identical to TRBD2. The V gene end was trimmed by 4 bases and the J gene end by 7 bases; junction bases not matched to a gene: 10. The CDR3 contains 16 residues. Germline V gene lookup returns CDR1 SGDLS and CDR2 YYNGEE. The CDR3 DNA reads TGTGCCAGCAGCTATTCCATGGGGACTAGCGGAAATGAGCAGTTCTTC. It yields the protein CASSYSMGTSGNEQFF.

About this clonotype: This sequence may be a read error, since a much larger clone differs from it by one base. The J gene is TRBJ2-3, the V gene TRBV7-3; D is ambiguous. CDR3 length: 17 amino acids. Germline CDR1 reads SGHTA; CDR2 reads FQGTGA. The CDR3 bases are TGTGCCGGCAGCTTAAGTCCCCTATCCCGAAGCACAGATACGCAGTATTTT. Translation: CAGSLSPLSRSTDTQYF.

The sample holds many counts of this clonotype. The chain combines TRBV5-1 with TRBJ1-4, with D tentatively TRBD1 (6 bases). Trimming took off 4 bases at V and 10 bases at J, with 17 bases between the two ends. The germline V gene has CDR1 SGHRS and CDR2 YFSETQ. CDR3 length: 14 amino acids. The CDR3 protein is CASSLTGSEGKLFF. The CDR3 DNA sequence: TGCGCCAGCAGCCTGACAGGATCAGAGGGAAAACTGTTTTTT.